The 20 T cell receptor beta chains given below trace back to one sample, sequenced in a study of identical twins. Each CDR3 protein gets one entry after TCRdb re-called the 5' RACE reads with MiXCR. The top ten clones hold approximately 0.49% of a sample with hundreds of thousands of distinct CDR3 sequences, approximately 20% of them seen once. The sample was also reused in another study, on yellow fever vaccine responses in identical twins.

The sequenced sample was CD4+ T cells sorted from blood. The origin of the receptors is a woman between 18 and 29 years old in good health.

This clonotype has just a few counts. The rearrangement uses TRBV12-3 or TRBV12-4 and TRBJ2-1; perhaps TRBD2 as D (7 bases). The V end was cut by 3 bases, the J end by 6 bases, with 15 bases between. The CDR3 consists of 15 residues. CDR3 DNA: TGTGCCAGCAGTTTTCTAGGGGGGGCCTTCAATGAGCAGTTCTTC. It encodes CASSFLGGAFNEQFF.

This clonotype was counted between two and nine times. The V gene is TRBV10-3, the J gene TRBJ2-1; TRBD2 aligns across 7 bases. The germline gives CDR1 ENHRY, CDR2 SYGVKD. Germline trimming cut 5 bases from V and 6 bases from J; bases unmatched to any gene: 7. The CDR3 totals 14 residues. CDR3 amino acids: CAISTTSEGNEQFF. The CDR3 coding sequence is TGTGCCATCAGTACAACTAGCGAAGGCAATGAGCAGTTCTTC.

The gene calls are TRBV5-1 and TRBJ2-1, with TRBD1 matching 9 bases. V lost 7 bases and J lost 7; bases outside the gene matches: 9. The germline V gene encodes CDR1 SGHRS and CDR2 YFSETQ. The CDR3 extends over 14 amino acids. The CDR3 bases are TGCGCCAGCGACCCGGGACAGGGTAATAATGAGCAGTTCTTC. This sequence encodes CASDPGQGNNEQFF.

This clonotype occurred a few times. The J gene is TRBJ2-7, the V gene TRBV25-1; 8 bases fit TRBD1. The CDR3 has 14 residues. J was trimmed by 3 bases and V by 7 bases; bases with no gene match: 8. Germline assignment: CDR1 MGHDK and CDR2 SYGVNS. The CDR3 nucleotides read TGTGCCAGCACCCCGACAGGGGTCCTCTACGAGCAGTACTTC. Translated, it gives CASTPTGVLYEQYF.

As to this clonotype: At one end, the junction sequence differs from germline, possibly due to a read error. This sequence joins TRBV2 and TRBJ2-1; 10 bases are a match to TRBD2. Germline lookup yields CDR1 SNHLY and CDR2 FYNNEI. The CDR3 contains 14 residues. CDR3 protein: CPSSGTLAGFEQFF. CDR3 nucleotides: TGTCCCAGCAGTGGAACACTAGCGGGATTTGAGCAGTTCTTC.

In its sample, this clonotype was seen a few times. The V call is TRBV4-1, the J call TRBJ2-2, with 12 bases aligning to TRBD2. Germline V gives CDR1 MGHRA, CDR2 YSYEKL. The CDR3 is made up of 17 amino acids. J was trimmed by 4 bases and V by 4 bases; bases with no gene match: 7. Written as DNA, the CDR3 is TGCGCCAGCAGCCTGGCTAGCGGGAGGGCGGGCACCGGGGAGCTGTTTTTT. Translated: CASSLASGRAGTGELFF.

The chain carries TRBV18 and TRBJ2-7; TRBD1 is a possible D gene (5 bases). Per germline, CDR1 KGHSH and CDR2 LQKENI. The CDR3 extends over 13 amino acids. V shed 5 bases and J shed 5 bases, with 13 bases lying between them. CDR3 nucleotide sequence: TGTGCCAGCTCAAGTAGGGGCTTCCACGAGCAGTACGTC. Protein product: CASSSRGFHEQYV.

This clonotype is a singleton in its sample. The chain couples TRBV6-1 to TRBJ2-7; D unresolved. Germline V CDR1 and CDR2: MNHNS, SASEGT. The CDR3 runs 13 residues. V lost 6 bases to trimming and J lost 6 bases, with 15 bases between them. CDR3 bases: TGTGCCAGCAGCCGAGAGAAGTGGGGCGAGCAGTACGTC. The encoded protein is CASSREKWGEQYV.

This clonotype has just a few counts. This chain links TRBV10-3 with TRBJ2-2; 10 bases map to TRBD1. V shed 6 bases and J 3 bases; nucleotides not matched to a gene: 4. The CDR3 covers 15 residues. Germline-derived CDR1 and CDR2 are ENHRY and SYGVKD. CDR3 sequence reads: CAIRRGQGDTGELFF. In nucleotides, the CDR3 is TGTGCCATCAGAAGAGGACAGGGGGACACCGGGGAGCTGTTTTTT.

This clonotype was seen a handful of times. The rearrangement uses TRBV10-2 and TRBJ2-3; no firm D call. Between the trimmed V and J ends, which lost 6 bases and 2 bases, there was a span of 9 bases. In germline, CDR1 is WSHSY, CDR2 SAAADI. The CDR3 has 13 amino acids. The CDR3 nucleotides are TGCGCCAGCAGGCGCCAACTCACAGATACGCAGTATTTT. It is translated as CASRRQLTDTQYF.

V is TRBV2 and J is TRBJ1-1; D ambiguous. V was pared by 8 bases and J by 7 bases, with 8 bases between. This CDR3 has 10 residues. CDR1 is SNHLY and CDR2 is FYNNEI in the germline V gene. The CDR3 region is CASGVSEAFF. The CDR3 region has the DNA TGTGCCAGCGGGGTTAGTGAAGCTTTCTTT.

This clonotype came up a few times. The V and J genes are TRBV6-4 and TRBJ2-3; D ambiguous. The germline V gene has CDR1 MRHNA and CDR2 SNTAGT. Trimming shortened V by 3 bases and J by 4 bases, and 14 bases separated the two germline ends. The CDR3 has 15 residues. The CDR3 region has the DNA TGTGCCAGCAGTGAAAGTGGTTTGATGTCAGATACGCAGTATTTT. Protein product: CASSESGLMSDTQYF.

This chain connects TRBV5-6 to TRBJ2-7; tentative D call: TRBD2 (5 bases). CDR1 SGHDT and CDR2 YYEEEE come from the germline V gene. The CDR3 is 17 residues long. V was cut by 3 bases and J by 0 bases, with 19 bases left in between. CDR3: CASSSAGRLRASYEQYV. The CDR3, as DNA: TGTGCCAGCAGCTCTGCGGGCCGCCTAAGGGCCTCCTACGAGCAGTACGTC.

The chain's CDR3 is CASSQRATYEQYF. The CDR3 DNA is TGCGCCAGCAGCCAAAGGGCGACCTACGAGCAGTACTTC. The chain employs TRBV4-1 and TRBJ2-7; D remains ambiguous. The CDR3 loop spans 13 amino acids. The germline CDR1 and CDR2 sequences are MGHRA and YSYEKL. The V end lost 2 bases, the J end lost 2 bases, and 7 bases lay between the germline ends.

The table lists this clonotype with a count of one. J is TRBJ2-1 and V is TRBV5-1, with 14 bases lining up with TRBD2. The CDR3 is 16 amino acids. V gave up 0 bases and J gave up 10 bases; unmatched junction bases: 6. CDR1 and CDR2 (germline): SGHRS, YFSETQ. The CDR3 DNA is TGCGCCAGCAGCTTGGACCAGGGACTAGCGGGAGACGAGCAGTTCTTC. Its protein is CASSLDQGLAGDEQFF.

V and J are TRBV12-3 or TRBV12-4 and TRBJ2-1, with TRBD1 matching over 7 bases. The CDR3 loop spans 16 amino acids. The V gene end was trimmed by 6 bases and the J gene end by 0 bases; junction bases not matched to a gene: 8. CDR3 amino acids: CASSAVTGSSYNEQFF. DNA for the CDR3: TGTGCCAGCAGCGCCGTGACAGGGAGCTCCTACAATGAGCAGTTCTTC.

The rearrangement uses TRBV20-1 and TRBJ2-3; 8 bases are a match to TRBD2. CDR3 length equals 14 residues. V lost 2 bases and J lost 4; bases outside the gene matches: 5. In germline, CDR1 is DFQATT, CDR2 SNEGSKA (reference sequence). The CDR3 spells CSARRYGRADTQYF. Written as DNA, the CDR3 is TGCAGTGCTAGACGGTACGGGAGGGCAGATACGCAGTATTTT.

The chain combines TRBV6-1 with TRBJ2-2, with 10 bases matching TRBD1. After removal of 6 bases from V and 2 bases from J, the junction contained 15 bases not matched to a gene. The CDR3 sequence is 19 residues long. Germline values: CDR1 MNHNS, CDR2 SASEGT. The CDR3 region is CASRRLPGQGIRNTGELFF. The CDR3 coding sequence is TGTGCCAGCAGAAGACTTCCGGGACAGGGGATCCGAAACACCGGGGAGCTGTTTTTT.

The genes are TRBV11-2 and TRBJ2-1, with 9 bases matching TRBD1. Germline CDR1 and CDR2: SGHAT and FQNNGV. The trim removed 4 bases at V and 10 bases at J, leaving 11 bases unmatched. The CDR3 totals 15 residues. CDR3 loop: CASSSPGQGRWEQFF. CDR3 in DNA: TGTGCCAGCAGCTCCCCGGGACAGGGCCGTTGGGAGCAGTTCTTC.

The rearrangement uses TRBV3-1 and TRBJ2-7; the match to TRBD2 covers 7 bases. The junction had 8 bases not matched to a gene; V was cut back by 4 bases and J by 2 bases. This CDR3 is built from 15 residues. CDR1 LGHDT and CDR2 YNNKEL come from the germline V gene (reference sequence). CDR3 sequence reads: CASSRGTGGAYEQYV. The CDR3 region has the DNA TGTGCCAGCAGCCGAGGGACTGGGGGGGCCTACGAGCAGTACGTC.